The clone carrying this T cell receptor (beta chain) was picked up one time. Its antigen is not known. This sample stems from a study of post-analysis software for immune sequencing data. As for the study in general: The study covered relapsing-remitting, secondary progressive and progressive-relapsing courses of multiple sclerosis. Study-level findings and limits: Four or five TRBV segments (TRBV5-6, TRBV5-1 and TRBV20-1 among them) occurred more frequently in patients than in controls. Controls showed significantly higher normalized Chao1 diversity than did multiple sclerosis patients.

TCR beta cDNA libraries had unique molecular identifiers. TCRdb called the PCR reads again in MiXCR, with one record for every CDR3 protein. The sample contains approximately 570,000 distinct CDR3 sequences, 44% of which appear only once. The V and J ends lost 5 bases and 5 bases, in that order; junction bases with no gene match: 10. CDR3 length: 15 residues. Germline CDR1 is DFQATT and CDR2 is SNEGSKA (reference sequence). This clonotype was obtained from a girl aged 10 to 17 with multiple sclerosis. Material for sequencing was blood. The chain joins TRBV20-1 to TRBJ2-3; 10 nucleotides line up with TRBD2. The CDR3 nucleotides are TGCAGTGCTTTAAGCGGGGGGGCCTCAGAAGATACGCAGTATTTT. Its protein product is CSALSGGASEDTQYF.